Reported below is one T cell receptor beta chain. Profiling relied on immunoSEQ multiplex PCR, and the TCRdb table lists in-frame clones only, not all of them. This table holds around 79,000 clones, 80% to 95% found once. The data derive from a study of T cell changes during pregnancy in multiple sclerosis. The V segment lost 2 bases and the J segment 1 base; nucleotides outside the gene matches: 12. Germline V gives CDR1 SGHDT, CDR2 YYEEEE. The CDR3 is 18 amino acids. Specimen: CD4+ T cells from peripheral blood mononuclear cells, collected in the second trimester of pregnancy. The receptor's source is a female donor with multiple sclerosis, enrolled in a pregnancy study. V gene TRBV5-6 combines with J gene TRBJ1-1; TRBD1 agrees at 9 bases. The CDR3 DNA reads TGTGCCAGCAGCTTTCAGGGGGGGACAGGGAGAAGGAACACTGAAGCTTTCTTT. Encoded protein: CASSFQGGTGRRNTEAFF.